This T cell receptor (beta chain) appears in the sequencing data of a study of Tregs in tolerant kidney transplant recipients. TCRdb keeps only in-frame clones here, not all; method: immunoSEQ multiplex PCR. Of around 120,000 clones listed, around nine tenths are singletons. CDR3 length: 13 amino acids. V lost 3 bases and J 0 bases, leaving 3 bases between the germline ends. Germline lookup yields CDR1 SNHLY and CDR2 FYNNEI. This clone was seen a few times. The TCR originated in a human donor in good health. Sequencing was performed on CD4+ T cells from blood. The V gene is TRBV2, the J gene TRBJ1-5; D unresolved. The CDR3 nucleotides are TGTGCCAGCAGTGACCCTAGCAATCAGCCCCAGCATTTT. This encodes CASSDPSNQPQHF.